This T cell receptor (beta chain) was identified in a study of blood T cell repertoires in COVID-19. Study background: In each case, the material was cDNA or gDNA derived from T cells, B-cell-depleted T cells, or PBMCs.

Germline V CDR1 and CDR2: MNHEY, SVGAGI. The junction had 12 bases not matched to a gene; V was cut back by 7 bases and J by 9 bases. The CDR3 consists of 14 residues. Per the original data handling: Reference gene primer amplification gave nucleated cell count estimates. Assay: immunoSEQ multiplex PCR; the TCRdb copy retains only in-frame clones and omits some. V and J calls and clone size are as listed in that table; D and trimming were resolved from the DNA. Seen here are approximately 110,000 clones, around 76% observed once, and the top ten hold approximately 19%. The sample comprised peripheral blood. The gene calls are TRBV6-5 and TRBJ2-5; 9 bases line up with TRBD2. This receptor was taken from a woman in her 70s with acute or convalescent COVID-19. CDR3 nucleotide sequence: TGTGCCAGCACCCCCACTGGCGGGGGGGCCGCCCAGTACTTC. Residues: CASTPTGGGAAQYF.